This TCR beta chain was sequenced in a study of blood T cell repertoires in COVID-19. In germline, CDR1 is SGDLS, CDR2 YYNGEE. The V gene lost 1 base and the J gene lost 4 bases, with 11 bases spanning the gap. The CDR3 extends over 14 amino acids. How the authors handled the data: The assay estimated nucleated cells by amplifying reference gene primers. Only in-frame clones appear in the TCRdb table, and some are missing; sequencing was by immunoSEQ multiplex PCR. V, J and clone size were drawn from that table, and D and trimming were deduced from the DNA. The sample records over 85,000 clones, roughly 86% being singletons.

The sample taken for sequencing was peripheral blood. J is TRBJ1-2 and V is TRBV9; D unresolved. The clonotype originates from a man between 35 and 55 years old with acute or convalescent COVID-19. The CDR3 protein is CASSVNSGIYGYTF. The CDR3 DNA is TGTGCCAGCAGCGTAAACTCGGGGATCTATGGCTACACCTTC.